This TCR beta chain was captured in a study of response to subunit inactivated influenza vaccine. Using its own MiXCR run on the RT-PCR reads, TCRdb lists one record per CDR3 protein. The profile covers some 850,000 distinct CDR3 sequences, with about 18% appearing a single time and around 9.9% taken by the ten largest. This clonotype was seen only a few times. No antigen is known for it. Whole-study findings and limits: Few new T cells, the authors suggested, are recruited by each seasonal influenza vaccination.

The CDR3 length is 20 residues. After removal of 0 bases from V and 5 bases from J, the junction contained 15 bases not matched to a gene. CDR1 MNHEY and CDR2 SVGEGT come from the germline V gene. The receptor comes from a man aged 45-65 years who received an inactivated influenza vaccine. This material consisted of PBMCs from blood, taken roughly 5 days after vaccination. The V and J genes are TRBV6-2 or TRBV6-3 and TRBJ2-7; 14 bases line up with TRBD2. This CDR3 reads CASSYSIDPGLAGDKNEQYF. The CDR3 region has the DNA TGTGCCAGCAGTTACTCAATCGATCCGGGACTAGCGGGAGATAAGAACGAGCAGTACTTC.